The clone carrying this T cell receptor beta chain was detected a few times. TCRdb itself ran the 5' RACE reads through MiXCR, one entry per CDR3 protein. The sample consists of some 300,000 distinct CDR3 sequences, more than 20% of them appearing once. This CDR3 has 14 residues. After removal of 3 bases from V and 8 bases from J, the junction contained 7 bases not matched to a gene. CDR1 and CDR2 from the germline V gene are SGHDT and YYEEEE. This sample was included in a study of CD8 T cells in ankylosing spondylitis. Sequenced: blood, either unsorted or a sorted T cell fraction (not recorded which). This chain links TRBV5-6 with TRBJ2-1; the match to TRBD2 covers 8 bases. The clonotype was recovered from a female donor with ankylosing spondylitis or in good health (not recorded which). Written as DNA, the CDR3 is TGTGCCAGCAGCTCATCGTCGGGAGGGGATGAGCAGTTCTTC. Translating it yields CASSSSSGGDEQFF.